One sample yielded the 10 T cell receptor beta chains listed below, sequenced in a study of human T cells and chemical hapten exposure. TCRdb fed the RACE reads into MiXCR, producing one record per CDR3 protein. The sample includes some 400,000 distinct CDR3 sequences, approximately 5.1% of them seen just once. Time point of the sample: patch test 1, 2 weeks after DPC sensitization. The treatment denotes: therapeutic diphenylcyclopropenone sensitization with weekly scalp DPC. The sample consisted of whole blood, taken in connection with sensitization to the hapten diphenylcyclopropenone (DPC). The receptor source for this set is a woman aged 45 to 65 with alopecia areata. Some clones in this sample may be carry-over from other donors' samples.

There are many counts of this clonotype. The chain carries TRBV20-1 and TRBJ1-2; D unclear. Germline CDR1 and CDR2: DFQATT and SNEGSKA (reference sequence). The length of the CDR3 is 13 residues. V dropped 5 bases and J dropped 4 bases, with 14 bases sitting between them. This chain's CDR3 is CSASEGLSYGYTF. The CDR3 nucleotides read TGCAGTGCTTCGGAAGGGCTCAGCTATGGCTACACCTTC.

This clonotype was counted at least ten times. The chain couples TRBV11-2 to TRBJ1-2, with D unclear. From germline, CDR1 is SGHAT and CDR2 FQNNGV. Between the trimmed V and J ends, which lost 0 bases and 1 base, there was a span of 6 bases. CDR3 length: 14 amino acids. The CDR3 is CASSLEPSNYGYTF. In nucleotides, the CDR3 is TGTGCCAGCAGCTTAGAGCCCAGTAACTATGGCTACACCTTC.

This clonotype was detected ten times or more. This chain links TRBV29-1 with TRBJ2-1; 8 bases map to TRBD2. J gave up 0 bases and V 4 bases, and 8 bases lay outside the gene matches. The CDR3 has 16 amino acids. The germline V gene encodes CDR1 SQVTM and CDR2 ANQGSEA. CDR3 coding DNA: TGCAGCGTTGTCGGCCTAGCGGGCCCCTCCTACAATGAGCAGTTCTTC. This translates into CSVVGLAGPSYNEQFF.

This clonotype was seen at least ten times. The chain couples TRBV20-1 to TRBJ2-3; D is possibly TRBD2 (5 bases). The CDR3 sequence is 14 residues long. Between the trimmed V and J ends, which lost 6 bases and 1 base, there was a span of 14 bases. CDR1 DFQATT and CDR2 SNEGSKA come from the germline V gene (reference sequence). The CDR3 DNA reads TGCAGTGCCCACCCCTGGCGGGGCACAGATACGCAGTATTTT. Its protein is CSAHPWRGTDTQYF.

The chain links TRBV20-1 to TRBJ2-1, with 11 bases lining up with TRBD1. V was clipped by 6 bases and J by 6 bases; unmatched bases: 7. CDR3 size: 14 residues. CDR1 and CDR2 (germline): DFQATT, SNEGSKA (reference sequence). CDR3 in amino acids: CSAVDRGRLNEQFF. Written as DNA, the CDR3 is TGCAGTGCGGTGGACAGGGGGCGCCTCAATGAGCAGTTCTTC.

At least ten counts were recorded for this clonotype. This CDR3 reads CASTPSAGGPEFF. The CDR3 nucleotides are TGTGCCAGCACCCCATCGGCGGGAGGGCCAGAGTTCTTC. The gene calls are TRBV9 and TRBJ2-1; TRBD2 matches 9 bases. Germline loops: CDR1 SGDLS, CDR2 YYNGEE. V dropped 6 bases and J dropped 14; count of bases not matched to a gene: 12. CDR3 length equals 13 residues.

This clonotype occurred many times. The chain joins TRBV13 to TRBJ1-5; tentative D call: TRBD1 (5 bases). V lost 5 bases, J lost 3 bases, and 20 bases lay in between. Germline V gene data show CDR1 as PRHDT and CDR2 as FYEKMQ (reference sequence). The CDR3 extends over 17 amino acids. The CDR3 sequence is CASSHSLDGGNNQPQHF. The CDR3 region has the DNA TGTGCCAGCAGCCATAGCCTGGATGGGGGAAACAATCAGCCCCAGCATTTT.

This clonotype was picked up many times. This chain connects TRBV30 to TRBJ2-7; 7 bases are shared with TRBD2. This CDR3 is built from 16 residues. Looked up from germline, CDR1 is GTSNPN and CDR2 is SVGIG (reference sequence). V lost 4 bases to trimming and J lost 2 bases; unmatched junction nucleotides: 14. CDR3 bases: TGTGCCTGGACCCAGGGAGGTAGCGGGCCAACCTACGAGCAGTACTTC. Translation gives CAWTQGGSGPTYEQYF.

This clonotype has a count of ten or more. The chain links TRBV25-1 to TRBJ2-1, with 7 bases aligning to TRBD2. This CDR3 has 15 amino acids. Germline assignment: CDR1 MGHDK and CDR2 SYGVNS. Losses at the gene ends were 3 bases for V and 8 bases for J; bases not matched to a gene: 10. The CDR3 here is CASSDRATSRDEQFF. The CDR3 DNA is TGTGCCAGCAGTGATCGCGCGACTAGCCGCGATGAGCAGTTCTTC.

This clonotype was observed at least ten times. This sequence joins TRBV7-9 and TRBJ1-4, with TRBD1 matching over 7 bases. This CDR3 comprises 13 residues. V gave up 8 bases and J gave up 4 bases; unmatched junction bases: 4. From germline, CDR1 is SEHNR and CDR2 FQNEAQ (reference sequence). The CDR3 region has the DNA TGTGCCAGCGCAGGGGGTAGTAATGAAAAACTGTTTTTT. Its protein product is CASAGGSNEKLFF.